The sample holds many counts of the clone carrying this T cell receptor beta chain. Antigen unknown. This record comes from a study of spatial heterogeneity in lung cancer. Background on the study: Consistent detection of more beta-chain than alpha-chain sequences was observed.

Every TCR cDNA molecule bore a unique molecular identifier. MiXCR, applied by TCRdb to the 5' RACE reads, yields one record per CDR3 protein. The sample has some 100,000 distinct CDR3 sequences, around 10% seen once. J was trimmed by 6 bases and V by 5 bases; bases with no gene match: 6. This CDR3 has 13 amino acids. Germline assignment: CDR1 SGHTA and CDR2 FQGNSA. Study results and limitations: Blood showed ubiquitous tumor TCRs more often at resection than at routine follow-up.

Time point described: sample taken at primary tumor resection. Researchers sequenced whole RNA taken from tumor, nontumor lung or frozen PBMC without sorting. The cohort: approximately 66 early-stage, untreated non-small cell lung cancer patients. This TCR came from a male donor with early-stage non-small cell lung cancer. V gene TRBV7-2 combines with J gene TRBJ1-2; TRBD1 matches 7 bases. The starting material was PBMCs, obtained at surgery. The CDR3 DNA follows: TGTGCCAGCAGCCTATACAGGGGTAATGGCTACACCTTC. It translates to CASSLYRGNGYTF.